The 23 T cell receptor beta chains below come from one sample, sequenced in a study of blood T cell repertoires in COVID-19. The method was immunoSEQ multiplex PCR; TCRdb's version includes in-frame clones alone and lacks a portion of them. Of roughly 160,000 clones detected, around 89% appear once; the ten largest clones hold roughly 26%. Sequenced: peripheral blood. These receptors all stem from a man aged 55 to 69 with acute or convalescent COVID-19.

The chain couples TRBV6-5 to TRBJ2-2; perhaps TRBD2 as D (6 bases). The V end was cut by 3 bases, the J end by 5 bases, with 16 bases between. CDR1 MNHEY and CDR2 SVGAGI come from the germline V gene. The CDR3 runs to 16 residues. The CDR3 loop is CASSYRGDWGTGELFF. The CDR3 coding sequence is TGTGCCAGCAGTTATCGCGGGGACTGGGGGACCGGGGAGCTGTTTTTT.

This chain links TRBV5-1 with TRBJ2-7, with TRBD1 as a possible D gene (6 bases). CDR3 length equals 14 residues. The V and J ends lost 2 bases and 2 bases respectively, with 11 bases between them. Germline-derived CDR1 and CDR2 are SGHRS and YFSETQ. The CDR3 sequence is CASSLQGDPYEQYF. CDR3 nucleotide sequence: TGCGCCAGCAGCTTACAGGGAGACCCCTACGAGCAGTACTTC.

The rearrangement links TRBV9 to TRBJ1-1; D might be TRBD1 (5 bases). The V and J ends lost 0 bases and 9 bases respectively, with 12 bases between them. The length of the CDR3 is 13 residues. Germline lookup yields CDR1 SGDLS and CDR2 YYNGEE. As DNA, the CDR3 is TGTGCCAGCAGCGTAGGAGGGGAGGGAAAAGCTTTCTTT. This translates into CASSVGGEGKAFF. Using reference TRBV9 and TRBJ1-1 for the parts outside the CDR3, the full variable domain is DSGVTQTPKHLITATGQRVTLRCSPRSGDLSVYWYQQSLDQGLQFLIQYYNGEERAKGNILERFSAQQFPDLHSELNLSSLELGDSALYFCASSVGGEGKAFFGQGTRLTVV.

This chain links TRBV9 with TRBJ1-1, with 9 bases identical to TRBD1. V dropped 3 bases and J dropped 2; count of bases not matched to a gene: 5. The CDR3 runs 15 residues. Germline V lookup: CDR1 SGDLS, CDR2 YYNGEE. This CDR3 reads CASSADRGSNTEAFF. Here the CDR3 DNA reads TGTGCCAGCAGCGCGGACAGGGGTAGCAACACTGAAGCTTTCTTT. Using reference TRBV9 and TRBJ1-1 for the parts outside the CDR3, the full variable domain is DSGVTQTPKHLITATGQRVTLRCSPRSGDLSVYWYQQSLDQGLQFLIQYYNGEERAKGNILERFSAQQFPDLHSELNLSSLELGDSALYFCASSADRGSNTEAFFGQGTRLTVV.

The rearrangement links TRBV3-1 (or the pseudogene TRBV3-2) to TRBJ1-4; 10 nucleotides line up with TRBD1. The V gene's germline CDR1 is LGHDT and CDR2 YNNKEL (reference sequence). CDR3 length: 14 amino acids. Trimming removed 10 bases from V and 3 bases from J; junction bases left unmatched: 5. CDR3 coding DNA: TGTGCCACTCAGGACAGGGGGTCTAATGAAAAACTGTTTTTT. It encodes CATQDRGSNEKLFF.

The chain links TRBV7-8 to TRBJ1-1, with 9 bases identical to TRBD1. The CDR3 is 14 amino acids. V shed 4 bases and J 4 bases; nucleotides not matched to a gene: 4. Germline CDR1 reads SGHVS; CDR2 reads FQNEAQ. CDR3 sequence reads: CASSSQGAGTEAFF. The CDR3 nucleotides are TGTGCCAGCAGCTCACAGGGGGCTGGCACTGAAGCTTTCTTT.

The rearrangement joins TRBV5-4 to TRBJ1-2, with a possible D match to TRBD1 (5 bases). V shed 1 base and J shed 6 bases, with 22 bases lying between them. The length of the CDR3 is 17 residues. CDR1 is SGHNT, CDR2 YYREEE, per germline (reference sequence). The CDR3 protein is CASSLRSSRFGGHGYTF. The CDR3, as DNA: TGTGCCAGCAGCTTGAGGTCCTCTCGGTTCGGGGGTCATGGCTACACCTTC.

The rearrangement links TRBV2 to TRBJ1-6; no clear D gene. Germline V gene sequence: CDR1 SNHLY, CDR2 FYNNEI. Trimming removed 6 bases from V and 5 bases from J, with 8 bases in between. This CDR3 has 13 residues. DNA for the CDR3: TGTGCCAGCAGAGAGAGCAATAATTCACCCCTCCACTTT. It translates to CASRESNNSPLHF.

The V and J genes are TRBV3-1 (or the pseudogene TRBV3-2) and TRBJ1-1; a possible D gene is TRBD1 (6 bases). Germline CDR1 reads LGHDT; CDR2 reads YNNKEL (reference sequence). V lost 4 bases and J 9 bases, leaving 12 bases between the germline ends. This CDR3 contains 12 residues. DNA of the CDR3: TGTGCCAGCAGCCCCGACAGGACACAAGCTTTCTTT. It is translated as CASSPDRTQAFF.

This chain connects TRBV5-1 to TRBJ1-2, with D tentatively TRBD1 (5 bases). V was clipped by 0 bases and J by 3 bases, with 12 bases between them. CDR1 and CDR2 from the germline V gene are SGHRS and YFSETQ. The CDR3 totals 15 residues. CDR3 bases: TGCGCCAGCAGCTTGGAAGGGGCCAGGGACTATGGCTACACCTTC. It yields the protein CASSLEGARDYGYTF.

This sequence joins TRBV19 and TRBJ2-4, with D perhaps TRBD2 (6 bases). The V end lost 5 bases, the J end lost 1 base, and 15 bases lay between the germline ends. CDR3 length: 16 residues. CDR1 is LNHDA, CDR2 SQIVND, per germline (reference sequence). CDR3 residues: CASSLGLLGAKNIQYF. DNA of the CDR3: TGTGCCAGTAGTTTGGGACTCCTAGGGGCCAAAAACATTCAGTACTTC.

The CDR3 DNA follows: TGTGCCAGCAGCCCTGGGACAGTGAGGGACGAGCAGTACTTC. Translating it yields CASSPGTVRDEQYF. The chain is built from TRBV5-5 and TRBJ2-7; 7 nucleotides line up with TRBD1. The CDR3 is 14 amino acids. V lost 4 bases, J lost 5 bases, and 9 bases stayed unmatched. CDR1 is SGHKS and CDR2 is YYEKEE in the germline V gene (reference sequence).

The chain uses TRBV5-1 and TRBJ2-1; 9 bases line up with TRBD2. CDR3 length equals 15 residues. The germline gives CDR1 SGHRS, CDR2 YFSETQ. The V segment lost 4 bases and the J segment 4 bases; nucleotides outside the gene matches: 6. Written as DNA, the CDR3 is TGCGCCAGCAGCACCCGGACTAGCGCTTACAATGAGCAGTTCTTC. Amino acids: CASSTRTSAYNEQFF. Variable domain in full (rest from reference TRBV5-1 and TRBJ2-1): KAGVTQTPRYLIKTRGQQVTLSCSPISGHRSVSWYQQTPGQGLQFLFEYFSETQRNKGNFPGRFSGRQFSNSRSEMNVSTLELGDSALYLCASSTRTSAYNEQFFGPGTRLTVL.

CDR3 in amino acids: CASGLGQSIYNEQFF. The CDR3 nucleotides read TGCGCCAGCGGACTGGGACAGAGTATTTACAATGAGCAGTTCTTC. The chain is built from TRBV5-1 and TRBJ2-1, with TRBD1 matching 7 bases. The V segment lost 7 bases and the J segment 4 bases; nucleotides outside the gene matches: 11. The CDR3 has 15 residues. CDR1 is SGHRS, CDR2 YFSETQ, per germline.

The rearrangement joins TRBV2 to TRBJ2-7, with a tentative D call TRBD1 (5 bases). The CDR3 spans 11 residues. Germline CDR1 and CDR2: SNHLY and FYNNEI. The V end was cut by 8 bases, the J end by 1 base, with 6 bases between. The CDR3: CASRQSYEQYV. The CDR3 DNA reads TGTGCCAGCCGACAGTCCTACGAGCAGTACGTC.

This rearrangement joins TRBV5-4 to TRBJ1-2; D might be TRBD1 (6 bases). CDR1 SGHNT and CDR2 YYREEE come from the germline V gene (reference sequence). The CDR3 has 14 residues. V gave up 4 bases and J gave up 3 bases, with 13 bases separating them. In nucleotides, the CDR3 is TGTGCCAGCAGCGAGGACAGCCAGGACTATGGCTACACCTTC. Its translation: CASSEDSQDYGYTF. Full variable domain (outside the CDR3, taken from reference TRBV5-4 and TRBJ1-2): ETGVTQSPTHLIKTRGQQVTLRCSSQSGHNTVSWYQQALGQGPQFIFQYYREEENGRGNFPPRFSGLQFPNYSSELNVNALELDDSALYLCASSEDSQDYGYTFGSGTRLTVV.

This clone occurred a few times. The chain combines TRBV5-5 with TRBJ2-3, with a tentative D call TRBD1 (6 bases). The length of the CDR3 is 13 residues. V was pared by 4 bases and J by 5 bases, with 11 bases between. Germline loops: CDR1 SGHKS, CDR2 YYEKEE (reference sequence). CDR3 coding DNA: TGTGCCAGCAGCCGACAGGTGGGAGATACGCAGTATTTT. Translation gives CASSRQVGDTQYF.

The CDR3 nucleotides are TGTGCCAGCAGTGACCTGGGAGGAGAGCAGCAGTACTTC. This gives the protein CASSDLGGEQQYF. J is TRBJ2-7 and V is TRBV6-1; tentatively, D is TRBD2 (6 bases). V was clipped by 3 bases and J by 8 bases, with 14 bases between them. The CDR3 runs 13 residues. Germline assignment: CDR1 MNHNS and CDR2 SASEGT.

The V and J genes are TRBV24-1 and TRBJ2-1; 10 nucleotides match TRBD2. J lost 4 bases, V lost 0 bases, and 5 bases had no gene match. This CDR3 is built from 17 residues. CDR1 and CDR2 from the germline V gene are KGHDR and SFDVKD. This CDR3 reads CATSDLSGRAPYNEQFF. In nucleotides, the CDR3 is TGTGCCACCAGTGATTTGAGCGGGAGGGCCCCGTACAATGAGCAGTTCTTC.

V is TRBV7-2 and J is TRBJ2-1, with TRBD2 matching over 15 bases. V lost 5 bases to trimming and J lost 12 bases; unmatched junction nucleotides: 14. Germline CDR1 and CDR2: SGHTA and FQGNSA. The CDR3 is 17 residues long. The CDR3 DNA reads TGTGCCAGCAGCCCGCGATCTCCCGGGACTAGCGGGAGGTGGCAGTTCTTC. It translates to CASSPRSPGTSGRWQFF.

The chain couples TRBV7-9 to TRBJ2-3; D gene uncertain. With 5 bases removed from V and 0 bases from J, the gap between germline ends came to 15 bases. The CDR3 spans 16 residues. Per germline, CDR1 SEHNR and CDR2 FQNEAQ (reference sequence). In nucleotides, the CDR3 is TGTGCCAGCAGCCCCCTCTCAAGGAGTAGCACAGATACGCAGTATTTT. Protein product: CASSPLSRSSTDTQYF. The complete variable domain, with remaining parts taken from reference TRBV7-9 and TRBJ2-3, reads DTGVSQNPRHKITKRGQNVTFRCDPISEHNRLYWYRQTLGQGPEFLTYFQNEAQLEKSRLLSDRFSAERPKGSFSTLEIQRTEQGDSAMYLCASSPLSRSSTDTQYFGPGTRLTVL.

The chain employs TRBV11-1 and TRBJ1-6; maybe TRBD1 (5 bases). The length of the CDR3 is 14 residues. The germline gives CDR1 SGHAT, CDR2 FQDESV (reference sequence). The V end lost 5 bases, the J end lost 9 bases, and 14 bases lay between the germline ends. The CDR3: CASSPTAGGSPLHF. CDR3 sequence (DNA): TGTGCCAGCAGCCCGACAGCCGGCGGTTCACCCCTCCACTTT.

This clone was observed a single time. One end of the junction does not line up with germline, which may come from a read error. The chain joins TRBV3-1 (or the pseudogene TRBV3-2) to TRBJ2-7; weak D call: TRBD2 (6 bases). CDR1 is LGHDT, CDR2 YNNKEL, per germline (reference sequence). The CDR3 covers 14 residues. The CDR3 loop is CASSQETSASGQYF. In nucleotides, the CDR3 is TGTGCCAGCAGTCAAGAGACTAGTGCTTCAGGGCAGTACTTC.